This T cell receptor (beta chain) originates from a study of T cell changes during pregnancy in multiple sclerosis. CDR1 LNHDA and CDR2 SQIVND come from the germline V gene (reference sequence). Trimming at V came to 3 bases and at J to 3 bases, leaving 3 bases not matched to a gene. The CDR3 extends over 16 amino acids. Measured with immunoSEQ multiplex PCR; TCRdb has only the in-frame clones, and not every one. This sample has approximately 110,000 clones; around nine tenths occur once, and the top ten carry over 1.5%. This TCR derives from a female donor with multiple sclerosis, enrolled in a pregnancy study. The specimen comprised peripheral blood, sampled in the third trimester of pregnancy. The chain uses TRBV19 and TRBJ2-6; 9 positions agree with TRBD1. CDR3: CASSITGGNGANVLTF. For the CDR3, the DNA is TGTGCCAGTAGTATTACAGGGGGCAATGGGGCCAACGTCCTGACTTTC. Based on the CDR3 plus reference TRBV19 and TRBJ2-6, the full variable domain is DGGITQSPKYLFRKEGQNVTLSCEQNLNHDAMYWYRQDPGQGLRLIYYSQIVNDFQKGDIAEGYSVSREKKESFPLTVTSAQKNPTAFYLCASSITGGNGANVLTFGAGSRLTVL.